A selection of T cell receptor beta chains follows, all from one sample in a study of graft-versus-host responses after intestinal transplantation. The data were produced by immunoSEQ multiplex PCR, yet TCRdb's version contains in-frame clones alone and is incomplete. The sample lists some 15,000 clones, 70% to 75% occurring once. Sequenced here: ileum tissue, sampled 14 days after transplant. The origin of the receptors is a human patient who received an intestinal transplant, so some T cells may come from the graft donor. Each CDR3 is given with its conserved first and last residue. The D gene is left open where the match is weak. Only part of the rows carry a size: once, few, many, or a class if the clone is expanded.

clone_size d_call j_call v_call cdr3_nt cdr3_aa
once - TRBJ2-7 TRBV7-9 TGTGTCATGCGGGGTCCTCCCTACGAGCAGTACTTC CVMRGPPYEQYF
- - TRBJ2-3 TRBV6-1 TGTGCCAGCAGGCGCACAGATACGCAGTATTTT CASRRTDTQYF
- - TRBJ1-1 TRBV18 TGTGCCAGCTCACCACTTATCCAGGCAGGTAGGGACACTGAAGCTTTCTTT CASSPLIQAGRDTEAFF
- TRBD2 TRBJ2-7 TRBV10-3 TGTGCCATCAGTGAAACGGGGGGTTACTCCGAGCAGTACTTC CAISETGGYSEQYF
- TRBD2 TRBJ2-1 TRBV10-3 TGTGCCATCAATGAAGGACTAGCGGGATACAATGAGCAGTTCTTC CAINEGLAGYNEQFF
- - TRBJ2-7 TRBV25-1 TGTGCCAGCAGTGAATTTGACTACGAGCAGTACTTC CASSEFDYEQYF
- - TRBJ2-3 TRBV30 TGTGCCTGGAGGGGGTCGGGCTCGACGCAGTATTTT CAWRGSGSTQYF
- - TRBJ2-3 TRBV7-2 TGTGCCAGCAGCTTAGGGCGAGGCACCCGCAGCCCTAGCACAGATACGCAGTATTTT CASSLGRGTRSPSTDTQYF
- - TRBJ2-1 TRBV21-1 TGTGCCAGCAGCAAAGAGGCTAGCGGGAGGGTAGCCCTTGAGCAGTTCTTC CASSKEASGRVALEQFF
- - TRBJ2-1 TRBV4-2 TGTGCCAGCAGCCAAGTCATAAGCTCCTACAATGAGCAGTTCTTC CASSQVISSYNEQFF
- - TRBJ2-7 TRBV5-6 TGTGCCAGCAGCTTGGCACAGCGAAGCTACGAGCAGTACTTC CASSLAQRSYEQYF
few - TRBJ1-2 TRBV30 TGTGCCTGGAGCCCCGGACCTATAGGCTACACCTTC CAWSPGPIGYTF
- - TRBJ2-3 TRBV7-9 TGTGCCAGCAGCTTAGTCGGCAGCACAGATACGCAGTATTTT CASSLVGSTDTQYF
- TRBD2 TRBJ2-7 TRBV7-6 TGTGCCAGCAGCCCTGGGAGGGCCTGGGAGCAGTACTTC CASSPGRAWEQYF
- - TRBJ2-7 TRBV7-8 TGTGCCAGCAGCCACTCCCTCGGCTACGAGCAGTACTTC CASSHSLGYEQYF
- - TRBJ2-7 TRBV5-1 TGCGCCAGCAGCTTGGTCGGGTCCTACGAGCAGTACTTC CASSLVGSYEQYF
- - TRBJ2-2 TRBV9 TGTGCCAGCAGCCCTCCTAACACCGGGGAGCTGTTTTTT CASSPPNTGELFF
medium-sized - TRBJ1-2 TRBV19 TGTGCCAGTAGTAAGGCAGCGGGTAGTGGCTACACCTTC CASSKAAGSGYTF
few - TRBJ2-2 TRBV27 TGTGCCAGCAGTTACTCGAACACCGGGGAGCTGTTTTTT CASSYSNTGELFF
- TRBD2 TRBJ2-7 TRBV5-1 TGCGCCAGCAGCCTAGGACTAGCGGGGGTCTACGAGCAGTACTTC CASSLGLAGVYEQYF
- - TRBJ2-3 TRBV10-3 TGTGCCATCAGTGAGGCGCGGGGCTCCTCCACAGATACGCAGTATTTT CAISEARGSSTDTQYF
- - TRBJ1-1 TRBV4-2 TGTGCCAGCAGCCAAGATAAGTCAAGTGCGGGGGCGGCTGAAGCTTTCTTT CASSQDKSSAGAAEAFF
- - TRBJ2-2 TRBV6-5 TGTGCCAGTCTCCCGTGGAACACCGGGGAGCTGTTTTTT CASLPWNTGELFF
- - TRBJ2-3 TRBV30 TGTGCCTGGAGTGTAGTAGGGAAAGAGGCGGATACGCAGTATTTT CAWSVVGKEADTQYF